A selection of T cell receptor beta chains follows, all from one sample in a study of post-analysis software for immune sequencing data. TCRdb ran MiXCR on the PCR reads and lists one entry per CDR3 protein. The table shows hundreds of thousands of distinct CDR3 sequences, with 40% to 50% occurring only once. Sample: blood. The receptor set was obtained from a girl aged 5 to 17 with multiple sclerosis. Each CDR3 is given with its conserved first and last residue. The order of the fields is J gene, D gene, clone size, V gene, CDR3 protein, CDR3 DNA. The D gene is left open where the match is weak. Rows give clone size only sometimes, using once, few, many, or a class for an expanded clone.

TRBJ2-1	-	few	TRBV4-1	CASSHRRGEQYNEQFF	TGCGCCAGCAGCCACCGCCGGGGCGAACAGTACAATGAGCAGTTCTTC
TRBJ2-1	TRBD2	-	TRBV20-1	CSATGGEQFF	TGCAGTGCTACGGGGGGTGAGCAGTTCTTC
TRBJ2-1	TRBD1	-	TRBV5-1	CASSLENRGKGNEQFF	TGCGCCAGCAGCTTGGAAAACAGGGGGAAGGGCAATGAGCAGTTCTTC
TRBJ2-5	TRBD1	many	TRBV7-9	CASSSSDRAGETQYF	TGTGCCAGCAGCTCATCGGACAGGGCGGGAGAGACCCAGTACTTC
TRBJ1-5	-	-	TRBV12-3/TRBV12-4	CASSLEGEGNQPQHF	TGTGCCAGCAGTTTGGAGGGGGAGGGCAATCAGCCCCAGCATTTT
TRBJ2-1	TRBD2	-	TRBV29-1	CSGVGGGAPSYNEQFF	TGCAGCGGGGTAGGCGGGGGGGCCCCGTCCTACAATGAGCAGTTCTTC
TRBJ2-1	TRBD1	-	TRBV5-6	CASSQLDRAPDEQFF	TGTGCCAGCAGCCAACTGGACAGGGCACCTGATGAGCAGTTCTTC
TRBJ2-1	-	-	TRBV7-9	CASSREQFF	TGTGCCAGCAGCCGTGAGCAGTTCTTC
TRBJ2-5	-	few	TRBV12-3/TRBV12-4	CASLQRETQYF	TGTGCCAGCCTTCAAAGGGAGACCCAGTACTTC
TRBJ2-1	TRBD2	-	TRBV11-2	CASSPPTSGRGNEQFF	TGTGCCAGCAGCCCCCCGACTAGCGGGAGGGGCAATGAGCAGTTCTTC
TRBJ2-1	TRBD2	once	TRBV29-1	CSVAGTSGASYNEQFF	TGCAGCGTTGCCGGGACTAGCGGGGCTTCCTACAATGAGCAGTTCTTC
TRBJ2-6	-	few	TRBV7-6	CASSSGRGNGANVLTF	TGTGCCAGCAGCTCGGGCCGGGGCAATGGGGCCAACGTCCTGACTTTC
TRBJ2-3	TRBD2	-	TRBV29-1	CSVEGGLAVGTDTQYF	TGCAGCGTTGAAGGAGGTCTAGCGGTTGGCACAGATACGCAGTATTTT
TRBJ1-1	-	-	TRBV5-8	CASSSLQLNTEAFF	TGTGCCAGCAGCTCCCTACAGCTGAACACTGAAGCTTTCTTT
TRBJ2-1	-	-	TRBV6-5	CASSPNTGGLFNEQFF	TGTGCCAGCAGCCCAAATACCGGGGGGCTCTTCAATGAGCAGTTCTTC
TRBJ1-5	TRBD1	few	TRBV20-1	CSARWTGGVGQPQHF	TGCAGTGCTAGATGGACAGGGGGCGTAGGGCAGCCCCAGCATTTT
TRBJ1-2	TRBD1	few	TRBV7-9	CASSLGGQEYGYTF	TGTGCCAGCAGCTTAGGGGGACAGGAATATGGCTACACCTTC
TRBJ1-2	-	-	TRBV25-1	CASSAYQDSIYGYTF	TGTGCCAGCAGTGCTTACCAGGACAGTATCTATGGCTACACCTTC
TRBJ2-5	-	few	TRBV5-6	CASSIQETGRQETQYF	TGTGCCAGCAGCATTCAGGAGACGGGGCGCCAAGAGACCCAGTACTTC
TRBJ2-3	-	-	TRBV27	CASSLMGVADTQYF	TGTGCCAGCAGTTTAATGGGAGTGGCAGATACGCAGTATTTT
TRBJ2-1	TRBD1	few	TRBV12-3/TRBV12-4	CASSLIRGRSYNEQFF	TGTGCCAGCAGTTTAATCAGGGGGCGATCGTACAATGAGCAGTTCTTC
TRBJ2-3	-	many	TRBV7-9	CASSLGFSGGGRDTQYF	TGTGCCAGCAGCTTAGGATTCTCCGGAGGGGGGAGAGATACGCAGTATTTT
TRBJ1-2	TRBD1	-	TRBV27	CASSQRTGVSYGYTF	TGTGCCAGCAGCCAACGGACAGGGGTTAGCTATGGCTACACCTTC
TRBJ2-3	TRBD2	few	TRBV20-1	CSARETSGIDTQYF	TGCAGTGCTAGAGAGACTAGCGGGATAGATACGCAGTATTTT
TRBJ2-5	-	few	TRBV5-1	CASKYSPTGETQYF	TGCGCCAGCAAGTACAGCCCCACTGGGGAGACCCAGTACTTC
TRBJ1-5	-	-	TRBV4-2	CASSQDFRGGQPQHF	TGTGCCAGCAGCCAAGATTTCAGGGGAGGACAGCCCCAGCATTTT
TRBJ2-1	-	-	TRBV7-2	CASSLELGEQFF	TGTGCCAGCAGCTTAGAATTGGGTGAGCAGTTCTTC
TRBJ2-1	-	-	TRBV28	CASSFMGGSGYNEQFF	TGTGCCAGCAGTTTTATGGGGGGCTCTGGCTACAATGAGCAGTTCTTC
TRBJ2-5	-	-	TRBV24-1	CATSGRGQFEETQYF	TGTGCCACCAGTGGTAGAGGACAGTTCGAAGAGACCCAGTACTTC
TRBJ2-7	-	-	TRBV29-1	CSVQTDGYEQYF	TGCAGCGTTCAGACGGACGGTTATGAGCAGTACTTC
TRBJ2-1	TRBD2	-	TRBV6-1	CASREKRGGLKGGEQFF	TGTGCCAGCAGGGAAAAGCGGGGGGGCCTAAAGGGAGGTGAGCAGTTCTTC
TRBJ2-1	-	few	TRBV4-1	CASSLRSAGAYNEQFF	TGCGCCAGCAGCCTAAGGTCGGCAGGAGCTTACAATGAGCAGTTCTTC
TRBJ2-2	TRBD1	few	TRBV7-9	CASSLRQGGTGELFF	TGTGCCAGCAGCCTAAGACAGGGCGGCACCGGGGAGCTGTTTTTT
TRBJ1-1	-	-	TRBV20-1	CSAQPSPSSGDSNTGAFF	TGCAGTGCCCAGCCTTCCCCTTCTTCGGGGGATTCGAACACTGGAGCTTTCTTT
TRBJ2-3	TRBD2	once	TRBV6-1	CASGERETNTQYF	TGTGCCAGCGGCGAGCGGGAGACAAATACGCAGTATTTT
TRBJ1-2	TRBD1	-	TRBV12-3/TRBV12-4	CASRLSTGKYGYTF	TGTGCCAGCAGATTGTCGACAGGGAAATATGGCTACACCTTC
TRBJ1-1	TRBD1	once	TRBV12-3/TRBV12-4	CASSLNLGQGDRAFF	TGTGCCAGCAGTTTGAACTTGGGACAGGGGGATCGAGCTTTCTTT
TRBJ2-3	TRBD2	-	TRBV5-1	CASSSSGTSGGAPDTQYF	TGCGCCAGCAGCTCATCCGGGACTAGCGGGGGGGCCCCAGATACGCAGTATTTT
TRBJ2-7	-	few	TRBV7-3	CASSLAPKYEQYF	TGTGCCAGCAGCTTAGCCCCTAAGTACGAGCAGTACTTC
TRBJ2-2	TRBD1	-	TRBV20-1	CSALRDSNTGELFF	TGCAGTGCTCTCAGGGACAGTAACACCGGGGAGCTGTTTTTT
TRBJ2-3	-	-	TRBV5-1	CASSANPLADTQYF	TGCGCCAGCAGTGCAAATCCCCTTGCAGATACGCAGTATTTT
TRBJ1-6	-	-	TRBV7-8	CASSNSPGLDSPLHF	TGTGCCAGCAGCAATTCTCCGGGGCTCGATTCACCCCTCCACTTT
TRBJ1-2	-	-	TRBV10-3	CAIREQEPGYTF	TGTGCCATCAGAGAACAGGAACCAGGCTACACCTTC
TRBJ2-7	-	-	TRBV6-1	CASRPILRQAYNEQYF	TGTGCCAGCAGACCCATTTTAAGGCAGGCCTACAATGAGCAGTACTTC
TRBJ1-6	TRBD1	-	TRBV5-1	CASSLAGQGYSPLHF	TGCGCCAGCAGCTTGGCGGGACAGGGGTACTCACCCCTCCACTTT
TRBJ2-1	-	few	TRBV12-3/TRBV12-4	CASSRNAQFF	TGTGCCAGCAGTCGCAATGCGCAGTTCTTC
TRBJ2-1	TRBD2	few	TRBV12-3/TRBV12-4	CASSLLAADNEQFF	TGTGCCAGCAGTCTACTAGCGGCGGACAATGAGCAGTTCTTC
TRBJ2-7	-	-	TRBV29-1	CSVVSAYEQYF	TGCAGCGTTGTGTCTGCCTACGAGCAGTACTTC
TRBJ2-7	-	few	TRBV5-1	CASSLLPGAHEQYF	TGCGCCAGCAGCTTGTTGCCGGGAGCCCACGAGCAGTACTTC
TRBJ2-3	TRBD2	-	TRBV4-2	CASSQEMSGEGDTQYF	TGTGCCAGCAGCCAAGAGATGAGCGGGGAGGGGGATACGCAGTATTTT
TRBJ2-1	-	-	TRBV24-1	CATSALDSSYNEQFF	TGTGCCACCAGTGCCCTGGACAGCTCCTACAATGAGCAGTTCTTC
TRBJ2-3	-	-	TRBV6-1	CASSELELALADTQYF	TGTGCTAGCAGTGAATTGGAACTAGCTCTCGCAGATACGCAGTATTTT
TRBJ1-2	-	few	TRBV20-1	CSANDKGYGYTF	TGCAGTGCCAACGACAAGGGCTATGGCTACACCTTC
TRBJ2-5	TRBD1	-	TRBV7-2	CASSLVPGQGVTQYF	TGTGCCAGCAGCTTAGTTCCGGGACAGGGGGTGACCCAGTACTTC
TRBJ2-5	TRBD2	-	TRBV5-5	CASSLVAGGGETQYF	TGTGCCAGCAGCTTGGTAGCGGGAGGCGGAGAGACCCAGTACTTC
TRBJ1-5	TRBD1	-	TRBV20-1	CSARDRTGQPQHF	TGCAGTGCTAGAGATCGGACAGGCCAGCCCCAGCATTTT
TRBJ2-7	-	once	TRBV5-1	CASSWGGTSAQYEQYF	TGCGCCAGCAGCTGGGGGGGCACTAGCGCCCAATACGAGCAGTACTTC